What follows is one T cell receptor beta chain and its context. The antigen it binds to is not known. Base quality data are lacking; no much larger clone is found one base away. This sample was included in a study of blood T cells in healthy people across ages (dated by TCRdb to between 2015 and 2017). In the study overall: In model experiments, template switching captured roughly one uniquely barcoded TCR beta cDNA molecule for every two T cells. Age-related changes in TCR beta repertoire diversity were measured in the study by deep sequencing normalized with unique cDNA molecular identifiers. Donors of different ages were randomly distributed across sequencing lanes to avoid experimental bias. Four age groups were formed from the donors: young (average roughly 15 years), middle-aged (approximately 40), aged (approximately 60) and long-lived (82). Using the same blood draw, the study looked at two additional independent replicas of 1 million unique cDNA reads for two donors, one aged 18 to 30 and the other aged 80 or older. Points the paper makes about the study in general: Total diversity estimates from one million sequenced T cells were considered lower bounds and underestimates. Compared with the aged group, more naive CD4+ T cells, fewer expanded clones and increased TCR diversity were shown by the long-lived group, suggesting age selection. Donor CMV infection status was unknown, potentially confounding age-related changes in expanded clonotypes. A strong correlation was found between observed TCR beta diversity and the percentage of naive T cells measured by flow cytometry. Since profiling was done on bulk unsorted PBMCs, naive and antigen-experienced compartments could not be conclusively compared. Observed TCR beta diversity per million T cells fell roughly linearly with age, and a significant reduction was already apparent by age roughly 40.

Library method: 5' RACE. The instrument was an Illumina HiSeq 2500. A second PCR of about 6 to 12 cycles was run with a J-beta primer mix and a sample-barcoded 5' primer. A unique molecular identifier was introduced onto each TCR beta cDNA molecule by a template-switch 5' adaptor carrying 12 random nucleotides. Each sample yielded at least 3 million CDR3-containing paired-end reads. All of the RNA was converted into first-strand cDNA using the Mint cDNA synthesis kit, with a TRBC-specific oligonucleotide serving as the primer. After uracil-DNA glycosylase treatment, a first 18-cycle PCR used universal primers M1SS and BC2_uni_R on all cDNA. In the authors' own workflow: For normalization, 1 million high-quality reads were randomly selected from each sample, with every read carrying a distinct molecular identifier. Reads with shared molecular identifiers were discarded instead of being binned into consensus sequences. MiTCR, run with a Q25 quality threshold and the strictest error-elimination algorithm, handled CDR3 identification, clonotype clustering and error correction. A nonparametric unseen species model with Euler transformation was used to estimate a lower bound on total TCR beta diversity. TCRdb reanalyzed the raw reads on its own, using fastp at Q25 for trimming and MiXCR for clone calling, and kept in-frame beta chains. CDR3 protein duplicates are merged, each entry listing the most common genes and DNA. These V and J calls are TCRdb output, not the study's own analysis. The sample table contains around 800,000 distinct CDR3 sequences; only one count was recorded for about 48% of them. Roughly 40% of the sample lies in the top ten.

Systemically healthy Caucasian individuals from Russia, around 39 in total and aged roughly 6 to 100 years, were included as donors. Around 10 milliliters of peripheral blood were collected from each donor into EDTA-treated Vacutainer tubes. Ficoll-Paque density-gradient centrifugation was used to isolate PBMCs, with at least 6.5 million per sample. Trizol reagent was used to extract total RNA from the PBMCs, yielding at least 6 micrograms per sample. Naive CD45RAhigh/CD27high T cell percentages were measured by flow cytometry on a PBMC aliquot from every donor. The germline V gene gives CDR1 as SGHAT and CDR2 as FQNNGV. The CDR3 runs 15 residues from the cysteine to the phenylalanine. Only the CDR3 DNA stays, 45 bases, in frame from base 1. The V end loses 3 bases and the J end loses 2 bases, and a stretch of 14 bases separates them.

Sequencing used blood. The rearranged chain carries TRBV11-2 and TRBJ2-7, with a tentative D gene TRBD2 over 7 matching bases. The receptor's source is an elderly man in good health. The CDR3 protein: CASSLGGGSPYEQYF. The DNA is as follows: TGTGCCAGCAGCTTGGGCGGGGGCAGCCCCTACGAGCAGTACTTC. With all but the CDR3 taken from the reference TRBV11-2 and TRBJ2-7 genes, the full variable domain is: EAGVAQSPRYKIIEKRQSVAFWCNPISGHATLYWYQQILGQGPKLLIQFQNNGVVDDSQLPKDRFSAERLKGVDSTLKIQPAKLEDSAVYLCASSLGGGSPYEQYFGPGTRLTVT.